This T cell receptor (beta chain) appears in the sequencing data of a study of cytomegalovirus exposure and HLA in healthy donors. This CDR3 region has 16 residues. Deletions cut 6 bases from V and 4 bases from J, with 22 bases between. Assay: immunoSEQ multiplex PCR; the TCRdb copy retains only in-frame clones and omits some. The sample comprises about 100,000 clones, about 95% of which are singletons, and roughly 0.9% rests with the top ten. The chain has TRBV23-1 and TRBJ2-7; D unresolved. TRBV23-1 is an ORF; its function is uncertain. This TCR was recovered from a young woman in good health and CMV-seronegative. The sequenced sample was PBMCs. The CDR3 protein is CASRTAPGTPPYEQYF. Here the CDR3 DNA reads TGCGCCAGCAGAACCGCTCCAGGTACACCGCCTTACGAGCAGTACTTC.